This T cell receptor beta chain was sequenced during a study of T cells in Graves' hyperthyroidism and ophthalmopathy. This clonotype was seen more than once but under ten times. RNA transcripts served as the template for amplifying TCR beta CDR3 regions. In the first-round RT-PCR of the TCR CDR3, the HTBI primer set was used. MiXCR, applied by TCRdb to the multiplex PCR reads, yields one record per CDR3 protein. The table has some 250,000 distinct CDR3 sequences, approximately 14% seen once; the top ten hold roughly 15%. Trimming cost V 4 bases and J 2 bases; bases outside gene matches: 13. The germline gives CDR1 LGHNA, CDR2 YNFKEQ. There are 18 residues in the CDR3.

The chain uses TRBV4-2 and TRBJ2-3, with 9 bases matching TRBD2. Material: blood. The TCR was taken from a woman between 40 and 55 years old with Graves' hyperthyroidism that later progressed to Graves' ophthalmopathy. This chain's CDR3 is CASSPSRAGGPNTDTQYF. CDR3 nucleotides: TGTGCCAGCAGCCCATCCCGGGCGGGAGGGCCGAACACAGATACGCAGTATTTT.